The clone carrying this T cell receptor beta chain was observed a few times. Antigen: not known. At one boundary the junction diverges from the germline segment, which might be a read error. This sample is part of a study of blood T cells in healthy people across ages. Study-wide results and caveats: Observed TCR beta diversity per million T cells went down as age went up. This fall followed a roughly linear course with age.

Germline lookup yields CDR1 SNHLY and CDR2 FYNNEI. This CDR3 has 11 residues. Together with a sample-barcoded 5' primer, a J-beta primer mix was included in a second PCR lasting about 6 to 11 cycles. TCRdb re-derived calls from the 5' RACE reads in MiXCR, one entry per CDR3 protein. The table includes some 930,000 distinct CDR3 sequences, roughly 28% detected once. These records were also assigned to another study, of T cells of mothers and their children. That paper notes: Donors were a few healthy Caucasian mothers and their six children.

This clonotype was sampled from a woman aged 40 to 55 in good health. This rearrangement joins TRBV2 to TRBJ2-2, with D maybe TRBD2 (5 bases). What was sequenced was blood. The CDR3 DNA reads as TGTGCCGGCACCCTCACCGGGGAACTGTTTTTT. It yields the protein CAGTLTGELFF.